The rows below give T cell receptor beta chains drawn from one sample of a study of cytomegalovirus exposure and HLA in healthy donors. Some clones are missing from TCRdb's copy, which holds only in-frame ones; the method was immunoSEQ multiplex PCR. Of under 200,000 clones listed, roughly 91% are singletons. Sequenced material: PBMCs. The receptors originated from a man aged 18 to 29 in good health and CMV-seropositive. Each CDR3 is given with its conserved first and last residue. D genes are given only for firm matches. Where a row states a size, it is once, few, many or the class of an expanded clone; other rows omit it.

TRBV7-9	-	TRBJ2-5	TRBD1	CASSPRDRTQETQYF	TGTGCCAGCAGCCCTCGGGACAGAACCCAAGAGACCCAGTACTTC
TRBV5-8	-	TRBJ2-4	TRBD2	CASGGVDRNIQYF	TGTGCCAGCGGGGGGGTTGACAGAAACATTCAGTACTTC
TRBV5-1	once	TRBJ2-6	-	CASEGDSGANVLTF	TGCGCCAGCGAGGGGGACTCTGGGGCCAACGTCCTGACTTTC
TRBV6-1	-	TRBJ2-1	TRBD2	CASSTGLADHNEQFF	TGTGCCAGCAGTACGGGACTAGCGGACCACAATGAGCAGTTCTTC
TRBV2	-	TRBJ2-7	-	CASSEAHARVEQYF	TGTGCCAGCAGTGAAGCCCATGCTAGAGTCGAGCAGTACTTC
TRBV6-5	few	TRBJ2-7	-	CASSFQGSEQYF	TGTGCCAGCAGTTTCCAGGGGAGTGAGCAGTACTTC
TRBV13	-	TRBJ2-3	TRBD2	CASSWLAGPGVKQYF	TGTGCCAGCAGCTGGTTAGCGGGACCGGGGGTAAAGCAGTATTTT
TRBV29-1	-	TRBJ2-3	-	CSVGQVDTQYF	TGCAGCGTTGGACAGGTAGATACGCAGTATTTT
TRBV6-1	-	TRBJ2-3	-	CASRLMGTDTQYF	TGTGCCAGCAGACTCATGGGCACAGATACGCAGTATTTT
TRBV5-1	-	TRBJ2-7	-	CASSSRGAPYEQYF	TGCGCCAGCAGCTCACGGGGGGCCCCCTACGAGCAGTACTTC